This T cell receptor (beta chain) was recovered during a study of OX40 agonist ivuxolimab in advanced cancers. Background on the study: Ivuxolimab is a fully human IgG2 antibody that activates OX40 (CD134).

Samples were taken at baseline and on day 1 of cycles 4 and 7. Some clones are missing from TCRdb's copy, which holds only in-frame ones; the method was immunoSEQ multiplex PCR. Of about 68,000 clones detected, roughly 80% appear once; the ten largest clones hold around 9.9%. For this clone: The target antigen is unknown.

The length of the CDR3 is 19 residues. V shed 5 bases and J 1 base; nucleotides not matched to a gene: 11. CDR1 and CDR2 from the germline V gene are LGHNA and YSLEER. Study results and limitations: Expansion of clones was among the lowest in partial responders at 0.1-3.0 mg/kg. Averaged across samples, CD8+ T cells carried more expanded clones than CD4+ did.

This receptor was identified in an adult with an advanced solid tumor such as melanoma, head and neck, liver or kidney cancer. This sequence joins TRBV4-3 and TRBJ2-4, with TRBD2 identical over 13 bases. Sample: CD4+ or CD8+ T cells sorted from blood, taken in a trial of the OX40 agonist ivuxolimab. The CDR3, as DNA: TGCGCCAGCAGCTTCCGACTAGCGGGAGGAGGGGTGGCCAAAAACATTCAGTACTTC. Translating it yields CASSFRLAGGGVAKNIQYF.